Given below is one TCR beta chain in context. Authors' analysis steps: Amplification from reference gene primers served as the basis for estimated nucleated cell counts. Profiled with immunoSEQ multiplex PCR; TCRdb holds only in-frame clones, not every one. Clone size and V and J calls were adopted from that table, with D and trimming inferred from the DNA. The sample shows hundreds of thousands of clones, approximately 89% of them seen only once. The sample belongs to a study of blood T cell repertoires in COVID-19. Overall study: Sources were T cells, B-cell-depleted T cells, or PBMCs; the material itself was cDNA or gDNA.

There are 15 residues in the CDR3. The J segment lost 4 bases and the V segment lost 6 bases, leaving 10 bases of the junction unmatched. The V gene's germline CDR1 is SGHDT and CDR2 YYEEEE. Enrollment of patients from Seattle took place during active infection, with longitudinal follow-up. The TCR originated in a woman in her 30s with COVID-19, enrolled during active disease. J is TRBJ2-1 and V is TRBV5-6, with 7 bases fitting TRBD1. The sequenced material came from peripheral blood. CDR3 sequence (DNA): TGTGCCAGCATCGGAAGGGGGCGCCGGTACAATGAGCAGTTCTTC. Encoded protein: CASIGRGRRYNEQFF.